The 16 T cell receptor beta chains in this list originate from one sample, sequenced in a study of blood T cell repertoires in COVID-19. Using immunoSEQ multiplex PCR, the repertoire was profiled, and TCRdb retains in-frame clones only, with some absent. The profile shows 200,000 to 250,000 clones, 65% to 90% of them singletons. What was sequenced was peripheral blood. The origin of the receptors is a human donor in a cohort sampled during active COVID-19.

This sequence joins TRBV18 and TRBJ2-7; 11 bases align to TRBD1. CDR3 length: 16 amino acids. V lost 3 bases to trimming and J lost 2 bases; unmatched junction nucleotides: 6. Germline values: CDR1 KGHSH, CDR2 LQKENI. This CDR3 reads CASSPSPGQGAYEQYF. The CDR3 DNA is TGTGCCAGCTCACCGTCTCCGGGACAGGGGGCCTACGAGCAGTACTTC.

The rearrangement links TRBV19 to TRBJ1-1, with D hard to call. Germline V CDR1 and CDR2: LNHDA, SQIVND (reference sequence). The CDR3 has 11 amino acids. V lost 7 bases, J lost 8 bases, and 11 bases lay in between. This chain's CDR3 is CASKLSGEAFF. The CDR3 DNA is TGTGCCAGTAAACTCTCGGGGGAAGCTTTCTTT.

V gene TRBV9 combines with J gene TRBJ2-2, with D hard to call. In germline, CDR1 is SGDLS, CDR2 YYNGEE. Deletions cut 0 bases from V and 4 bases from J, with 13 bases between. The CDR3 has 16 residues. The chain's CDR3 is CASSVVAPAVTGELFF. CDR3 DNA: TGTGCCAGCAGCGTAGTGGCCCCGGCGGTCACCGGGGAGCTGTTTTTT.

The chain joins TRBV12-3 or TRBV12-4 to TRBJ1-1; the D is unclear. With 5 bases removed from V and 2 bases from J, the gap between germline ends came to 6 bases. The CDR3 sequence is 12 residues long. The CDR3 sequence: CASSKLNTEAFF. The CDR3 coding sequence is TGTGCCAGCAGTAAGCTCAACACTGAAGCTTTCTTT.

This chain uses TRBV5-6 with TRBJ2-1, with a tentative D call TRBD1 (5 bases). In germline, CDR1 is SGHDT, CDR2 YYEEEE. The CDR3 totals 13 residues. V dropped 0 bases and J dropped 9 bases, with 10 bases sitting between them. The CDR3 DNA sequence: TGTGCCAGCAGCTTGGTTTCAGGGTTTGAGCAGTTCTTC. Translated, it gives CASSLVSGFEQFF.

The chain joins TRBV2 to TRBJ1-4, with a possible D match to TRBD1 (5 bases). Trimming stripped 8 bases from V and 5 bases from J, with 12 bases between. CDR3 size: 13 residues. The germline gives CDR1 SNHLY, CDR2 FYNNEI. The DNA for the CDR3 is TGTGCCAGCGCCAGCCGGGGGAATGAAAAACTGTTTTTT. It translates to CASASRGNEKLFF.

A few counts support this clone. CDR3 loop: CASSPQDGNNEQFF. CDR3 nucleotide sequence: TGTGCCAGCAGCCCACAGGACGGCAACAATGAGCAGTTCTTC. The V gene is TRBV9, the J gene TRBJ2-1, with a tentative D call TRBD1 (5 bases). Trimming stripped 4 bases from V and 5 bases from J, with 13 bases between. Germline CDR1 SGDLS, CDR2 YYNGEE. There are 14 residues in the CDR3.

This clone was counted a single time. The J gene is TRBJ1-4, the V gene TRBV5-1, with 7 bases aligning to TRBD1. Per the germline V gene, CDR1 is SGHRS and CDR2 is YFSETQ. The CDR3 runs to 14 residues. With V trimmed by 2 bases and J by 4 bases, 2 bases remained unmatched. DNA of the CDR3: TGCGCCAGCAGCTTCGGGACAGTTAATGAAAAACTGTTTTTT. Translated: CASSFGTVNEKLFF.

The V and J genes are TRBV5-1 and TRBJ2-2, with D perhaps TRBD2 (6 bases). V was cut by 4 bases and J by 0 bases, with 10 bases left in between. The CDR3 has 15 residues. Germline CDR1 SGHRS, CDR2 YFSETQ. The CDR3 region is CASSQGLPNTGELFF. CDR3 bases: TGCGCCAGCAGCCAGGGACTCCCGAACACCGGGGAGCTGTTTTTT.

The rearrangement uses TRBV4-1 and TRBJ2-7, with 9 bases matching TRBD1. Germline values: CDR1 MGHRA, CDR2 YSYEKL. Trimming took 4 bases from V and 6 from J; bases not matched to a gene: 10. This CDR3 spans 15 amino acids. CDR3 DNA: TGCGCCAGCAGCCGTCGGACAGGGGATATGGTCGAGCAGTACTTC. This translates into CASSRRTGDMVEQYF.

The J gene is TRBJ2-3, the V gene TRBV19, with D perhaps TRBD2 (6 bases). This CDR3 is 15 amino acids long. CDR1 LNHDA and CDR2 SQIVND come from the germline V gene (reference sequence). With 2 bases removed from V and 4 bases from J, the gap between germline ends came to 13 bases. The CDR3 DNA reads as TGTGCCAGTAGTATATGGAGGGAGAGGGCAGATACGCAGTATTTT. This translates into CASSIWRERADTQYF.

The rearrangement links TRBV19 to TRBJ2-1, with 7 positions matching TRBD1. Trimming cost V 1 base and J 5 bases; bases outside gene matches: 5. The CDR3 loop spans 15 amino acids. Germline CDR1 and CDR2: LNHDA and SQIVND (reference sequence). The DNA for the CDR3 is TGTGCCAGTAGTATAGGAGGGACAGTAGACAATGAGCAGTTCTTC. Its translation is CASSIGGTVDNEQFF.

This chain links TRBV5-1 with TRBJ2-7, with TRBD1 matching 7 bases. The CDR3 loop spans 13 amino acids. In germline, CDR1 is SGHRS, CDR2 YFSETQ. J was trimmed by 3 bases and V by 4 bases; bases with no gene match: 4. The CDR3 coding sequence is TGCGCCAGCAGCCCCGGGACAGTCTACGAGCAGTACTTC. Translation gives CASSPGTVYEQYF.

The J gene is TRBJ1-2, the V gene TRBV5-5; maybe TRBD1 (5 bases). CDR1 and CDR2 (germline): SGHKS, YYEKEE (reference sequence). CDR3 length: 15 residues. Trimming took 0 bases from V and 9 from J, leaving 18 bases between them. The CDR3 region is CASSLALDSPARYTF. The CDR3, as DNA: TGTGCCAGCAGCTTGGCACTTGACAGCCCGGCTCGCTACACCTTC. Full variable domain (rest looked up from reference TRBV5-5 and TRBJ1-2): DAGVTQSPTHLIKTRGQQVTLRCSPISGHKSVSWYQQVLGQGPQFIFQYYEKEERGRGNFPDRFSARQFPNYSSELNVNALLLGDSALYLCASSLALDSPARYTFGSGTRLTVV.

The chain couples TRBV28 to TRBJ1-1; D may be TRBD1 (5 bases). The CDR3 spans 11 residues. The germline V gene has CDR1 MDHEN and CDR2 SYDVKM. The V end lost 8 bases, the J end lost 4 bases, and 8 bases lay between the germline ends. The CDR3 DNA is TGTGCCAGCCGCAGGGTCACTGAAGCTTTCTTT. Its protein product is CASRRVTEAFF. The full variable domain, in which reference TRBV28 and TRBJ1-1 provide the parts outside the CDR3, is DVKVTQSSRYLVKRTGEKVFLECVQDMDHENMFWYRQDPGLGLRLIYFSYDVKMKEKGDIPEGYSVSREKKERFSLILESASTNQTSMYLCASRRVTEAFFGQGTRLTVV.

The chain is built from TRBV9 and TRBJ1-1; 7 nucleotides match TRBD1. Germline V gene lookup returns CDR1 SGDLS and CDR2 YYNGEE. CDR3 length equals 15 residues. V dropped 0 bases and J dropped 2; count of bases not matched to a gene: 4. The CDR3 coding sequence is TGTGCCAGCAGCGTAGCTGGGGACAGAAACACTGAAGCTTTCTTT. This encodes CASSVAGDRNTEAFF.